This T cell receptor (beta chain) comes out of a study of blood T cells in healthy people across ages. All donors came from Russia, were Caucasian and healthy, and spanned ages roughly 6 to 100. A J-beta primer mix and a sample-barcoded 5' primer were used in a second PCR of about 6 to 12 cycles. TCRdb recomputed calls from the 5' RACE reads with MiXCR, one row per CDR3 protein. The repertoire holds some 790,000 distinct CDR3 sequences, with more than 25% as singletons. Concerning this clonotype itself: The junction differs from germline at one of its ends, possibly a read error.

The CDR3 covers 19 residues. Germline loops: CDR1 SEHNR, CDR2 FQNEAQ (reference sequence). The sample consisted of blood. This receptor was taken from a woman of 80 years or more in good health. The rearrangement uses TRBV7-9 and TRBJ2-5; 10 bases agree with TRBD1. As DNA, the CDR3 is TGCGCCAGCAGCTTATGGACAGGGGGTCGTCCTCCGTCCCAAGAGACCCAGTACTTC. Its translation is CASSLWTGGRPPSQETQYF.